This is a list of T cell receptor beta chains from one sample in a study of preoperative IRX-2 immunotherapy in early breast cancer. Profiled with immunoSEQ multiplex PCR; TCRdb holds only in-frame clones, not every one. The repertoire consists of about 6,000 clones, with less than 80% occurring once and the leading ten covering 9.5% to 12%. Here the sequenced sample was tumor tissue, taken before IRX-2 immunotherapy. The receptor set was obtained from a human donor with breast cancer. Both conserved end residues are part of each CDR3. A D gene is named only where the DNA matches it firmly. Clone size is given for some rows only: seen once, a few or many times, or a class if the clone is expanded.

v_gene,abundance,d_gene,j_gene,CDR3aa,CDR3nt
TRBV11-3,-,-,TRBJ2-1,CASSLVAGSTYNEQFF,TGTGCCAGCAGCTTAGTGGCAGGCAGCACCTACAATGAGCAGTTCTTC
TRBV11-3,-,TRBD1,TRBJ2-1,CASSLVPPTGYNEQFF,TGTGCCAGCAGCTTAGTCCCCCCGACAGGGTACAATGAGCAGTTCTTC
TRBV18,-,-,TRBJ2-1,CASSPPPGMGSYNEQFF,TGTGCCAGCTCACCACCGCCGGGCATGGGGTCCTACAATGAGCAGTTCTTC
TRBV5-1,-,-,TRBJ2-2,CASSSTGRTGELFF,TGCGCCAGCAGTTCTACAGGGCGGACCGGGGAGCTGTTTTTT
TRBV6-4,-,TRBD1,TRBJ1-5,CASSLDEGAPYSNQPQHF,TGTGCCAGCAGCCTCGATGAGGGGGCGCCGTATAGCAATCAGCCCCAGCATTTT
TRBV6-8,once,-,TRBJ2-1,CAIRDFSSYNEQFF,TGTGCCATCAGGGACTTCAGCTCCTACAATGAGCAGTTCTTC
TRBV4-1,-,-,TRBJ1-3,CASSQGGARSLSGNTIYF,TGCGCCAGCAGCCAAGGAGGGGCCCGCTCCCTATCTGGAAACACCATATATTTT
TRBV23-1,-,-,TRBJ1-5,CASSFDNGNQPQHF,TGCGCCAGTTCCTTCGATAATGGAAATCAGCCCCAGCATTTT
TRBV6-8,medium-sized,-,TRBJ1-5,CASSYSLNKDAPQHF,TGTGCCAGCAGTTACTCCCTAAATAAGGATGCGCCCCAGCATTTT
TRBV18,few,-,TRBJ1-4,CASSRVTGVNEKLFF,TGTGCCAGCTCAAGGGTAACGGGAGTAAATGAAAAACTGTTTTTT
TRBV29-1,-,-,TRBJ1-2,CSVLGSGGGGYTF,TGCAGCGTTTTGGGTTCAGGCGGTGGTGGCTACACCTTC
TRBV19,-,-,TRBJ1-3,CASGRLSSGNTIYF,TGTGCCAGTGGACGCCTGAGCTCTGGAAACACCATATATTTT
TRBV6-4,-,-,TRBJ2-3,CASRNGADTQYF,TGTGCCAGCAGAAATGGGGCAGATACGCAGTATTTT
TRBV28,-,-,TRBJ2-7,CASSPNRAEWQYF,TGTGCCAGCAGTCCTAATCGGGCCGAGTGGCAGTACTTC
TRBV11-3,-,-,TRBJ1-6,CASSLGGQSSYNSPLHF,TGTGCCAGCAGCTTAGGAGGACAAAGCTCCTATAATTCACCCCTCCACTTT
TRBV29-1,-,-,TRBJ1-4,CSVSGGVETNEKLFF,TGCAGCGTTAGCGGGGGAGTGGAGACTAATGAAAAACTGTTTTTT
TRBV10-1,-,TRBD2,TRBJ2-5,CASSESGTSGTETQYF,TGCGCCAGCAGTGAGTCTGGGACTAGCGGGACGGAGACCCAGTACTTC
TRBV6-8,few,TRBD1,TRBJ1-5,CASSVGTGGEQPQHF,TGTGCCAGCAGTGTTGGGACAGGGGGCGAGCAGCCCCAGCATTTT
TRBV7-7,-,TRBD2,TRBJ2-5,CASSLEVAGVPETQYF,TGTGCCAGCAGCTTAGAGGTAGCGGGAGTCCCAGAGACCCAGTACTTC
TRBV14,medium-sized,-,TRBJ2-1,CASSPYLAQSYNEQFF,TGTGCCAGCAGCCCGTACCTAGCGCAGTCCTACAATGAGCAGTTCTTC
TRBV6-8,-,-,TRBJ1-4,CASSYTTGPNEKLFF,TGTGCCAGCAGTTACACGACGGGGCCTAATGAAAAACTGTTTTTT
TRBV18,-,-,TRBJ2-7,CASSPNGQSYEQYF,TGTGCCAGCTCACCTAATGGACAGTCCTACGAGCAGTACTTC
TRBV10-2,medium-sized,TRBD1,TRBJ2-1,CASSAGTGPYNEQFF,TGCGCCAGCAGTGCGGGGACAGGGCCCTACAATGAGCAGTTCTTC
TRBV1,-,-,TRBJ2-1,CASSQEGRGYGHNEQFF,TGCGCCAGCAGCCAAGAAGGGCGAGGATATGGCCACAATGAGCAGTTCTTC
TRBV6-1,few,-,TRBJ1-1,CASSEDRGMNTEAFF,TGTGCCAGCAGTGAAGATCGGGGAATGAACACTGAAGCTTTCTTT
TRBV11-3,-,TRBD1,TRBJ1-4,CASSLRAGGANEKLFF,TGTGCCAGCAGCTTAAGGGCAGGGGGGGCTAATGAAAAACTGTTTTTT
TRBV7-1,once,-,TRBJ2-7,CASSASRQVQREQYF,TGTGCCAGCAGCGCAAGCCGCCAGGTCCAGAGGGAGCAGTACTTC
TRBV5-1,-,TRBD2,TRBJ2-5,CASSFGALAGTQETQYF,TGCGCCAGCAGCTTTGGGGCACTAGCGGGAACTCAAGAGACCCAGTACTTC
TRBV19,-,-,TRBJ2-7,CASSIVAAVDYEQYF,TGTGCCAGTAGTATAGTTGCAGCGGTTGACTACGAGCAGTACTTC
TRBV12-5,-,-,TRBJ2-1,CASAEGGILNYNEQFF,TGTGCTAGTGCTGAGGGGGGGATTTTGAACTACAATGAGCAGTTCTTC
TRBV18,-,-,TRBJ2-2,CASSPSRSGDTGELFF,TGTGCCAGCTCACCCTCGCGATCAGGCGACACCGGGGAGCTGTTTTTT
TRBV11-3,-,-,TRBJ2-3,CASSLGGGTDTQYF,TGTGCCAGCAGCTTAGGAGGGGGGACAGATACGCAGTATTTT
TRBV6-8,few,-,TRBJ1-3,CASSYTNDLNSGNTIYF,TGTGCCAGCAGTTACACCAACGATCTCAACTCTGGAAACACCATATATTTT
TRBV19,-,TRBD1,TRBJ1-2,CATNLQGDFGGYTF,TGTGCCACTAACTTACAGGGGGATTTCGGTGGCTACACCTTC
TRBV1,-,-,TRBJ1-2,CASSQDRTPGTVYGYTF,TGCGCCAGCAGCCAAGACCGTACCCCCGGGACAGTCTATGGCTACACCTTC
TRBV5-1,few,-,TRBJ1-4,CASSTKGQDEKLFF,TGCGCCAGCAGCACCAAGGGGCAGGATGAAAAACTGTTTTTT
TRBV7-6,-,TRBD2,TRBJ2-3,CASSAGTSGSRDTQYF,TGTGCCAGCAGCGCAGGGACTAGCGGGAGCAGAGATACGCAGTATTTT
TRBV19,-,-,TRBJ2-1,CASSFSGMWEQFF,TGTGCCAGTAGCTTCTCTGGGATGTGGGAGCAGTTCTTC
TRBV6-8,-,TRBD2,TRBJ2-7,CASSPQTSGVREQYF,TGTGCCAGCAGTCCTCAGACTAGCGGGGTTAGGGAGCAGTACTTC
TRBV19,few,-,TRBJ1-2,CASSITRDASVRGYGYTF,TGTGCCAGTAGTATAACACGGGACGCCTCAGTGAGGGGCTATGGCTACACCTTC
TRBV7-5,few,-,TRBJ2-1,CASSYSTGTGSYNEQFF,TGTGCCAGCAGCTACTCCACCGGGACAGGGTCCTACAATGAGCAGTTCTTC
TRBV19,once,-,TRBJ2-7,CASSTTMSSYEQYF,TGTGCCAGTAGTACAACAATGAGCTCCTACGAGCAGTACTTC
TRBV28,-,TRBD1,TRBJ2-7,CASSYGTGGGEQYF,TGTGCCAGCAGTTACGGGACAGGGGGCGGCGAGCAGTACTTC
TRBV19,-,TRBD1,TRBJ1-2,CASTTGLNPNYGYTF,TGTGCCAGTACGACAGGGTTAAATCCTAACTATGGCTACACCTTC
TRBV6-8,-,TRBD2,TRBJ2-7,CASRPSGTSGTYEQYF,TGTGCCAGCCGTCCGTCCGGGACTAGCGGAACCTACGAGCAGTACTTC
TRBV18,-,-,TRBJ2-2,CASSRRDLRAGELFF,TGTGCCAGCTCTCGCCGGGACTTAAGGGCCGGGGAGCTGTTTTTT
TRBV12-5,-,TRBD1,TRBJ2-3,CARGTVGPDTQYF,TGTGCCAGAGGGACAGTTGGTCCAGATACGCAGTATTTT
TRBV6-8,-,-,TRBJ1-5,CASSVLMGDYDQPQHF,TGTGCCAGCAGTGTTTTAATGGGGGACTACGATCAGCCCCAGCATTTT
TRBV15,-,TRBD1,TRBJ1-4,CATSRAPGRGPTNEKLFF,TGTGCCACCAGCAGAGCCCCCGGCAGGGGGCCAACTAATGAAAAACTGTTTTTT
TRBV30,-,TRBD2,TRBJ2-2,CAWSHFSPGLAGGGGELFF,TGTGCCTGGAGTCACTTCTCGCCGGGACTAGCGGGAGGAGGCGGGGAGCTGTTTTTT
TRBV28,-,-,TRBJ2-3,CASSSGTRTSTDTQYF,TGTGCCAGCAGTTCCGGGACAAGGACTAGCACAGATACGCAGTATTTT
TRBV18,-,-,TRBJ1-1,CASSLGLGLTEAFF,TGTGCCAGCTCGCTTGGACTGGGGCTCACTGAAGCTTTCTTT
TRBV11-3,-,-,TRBJ1-1,CASSGGGPDTEAFF,TGTGCCAGCAGCGGCGGGGGCCCCGACACTGAAGCTTTCTTT
TRBV5-1,-,-,TRBJ2-2,CASSINRVTGELFF,TGCGCCAGCAGCATAAACAGGGTCACCGGGGAGCTGTTTTTT
TRBV6-8,medium-sized,TRBD2,TRBJ2-2,CASSPWSGRAGTGELFF,TGTGCCAGCAGTCCTTGGAGCGGGAGGGCCGGGACCGGGGAGCTGTTTTTT
TRBV29-1,-,-,TRBJ2-3,CSARYGGVADTQYF,TGCAGCGCTCGTTATGGGGGAGTGGCAGATACGCAGTATTTT
TRBV5-1,-,-,TRBJ1-1,CASSWGRRGTEAFF,TGCGCCAGCAGCTGGGGCCGGAGGGGGACTGAAGCTTTCTTT